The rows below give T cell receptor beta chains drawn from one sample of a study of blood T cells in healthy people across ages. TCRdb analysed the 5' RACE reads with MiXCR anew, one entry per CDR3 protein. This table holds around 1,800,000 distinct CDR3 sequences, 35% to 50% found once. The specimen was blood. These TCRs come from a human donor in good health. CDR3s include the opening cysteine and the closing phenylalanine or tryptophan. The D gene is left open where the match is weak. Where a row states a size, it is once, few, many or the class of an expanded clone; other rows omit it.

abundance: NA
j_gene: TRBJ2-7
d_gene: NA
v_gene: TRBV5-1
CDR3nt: TGTGCCAGCAGCTTGCCCACAGGGTTCGAGCAGTACTTC
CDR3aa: CASSLPTGFEQYF

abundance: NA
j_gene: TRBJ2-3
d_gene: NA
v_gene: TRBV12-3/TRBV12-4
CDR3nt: TGTGCCAGCAGTTTGAGGTCACTAGCAGAGAATACGCAGTATTTT
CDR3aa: CASSLRSLAENTQYF

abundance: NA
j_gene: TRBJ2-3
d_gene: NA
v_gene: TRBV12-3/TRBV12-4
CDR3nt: TGTGCCAGCAGTGGACAGCAAACAGATACGCAGTATTTT
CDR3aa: CASSGQQTDTQYF

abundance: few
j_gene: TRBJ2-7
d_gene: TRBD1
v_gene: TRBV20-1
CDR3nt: TGCAGTGCTAGAGATGGGACAGGGGTTTGGGAGCAGTACTTC
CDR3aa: CSARDGTGVWEQYF

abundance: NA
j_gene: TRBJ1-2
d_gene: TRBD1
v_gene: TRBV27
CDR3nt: TGTGCCAGCAGTCTAAACAGGGGTAGCCCCAATGGCTACACCTTC
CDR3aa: CASSLNRGSPNGYTF

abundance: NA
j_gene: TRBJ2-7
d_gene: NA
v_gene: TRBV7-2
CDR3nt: TGTGCCAGCAGCTTAGTCCGGGGAACGGGCGAGCAGTACTTC
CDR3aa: CASSLVRGTGEQYF

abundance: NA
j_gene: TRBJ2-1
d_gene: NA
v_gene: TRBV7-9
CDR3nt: TGTGCCAGCAGCTTGGCGATCGGGGTCCAATACAATGAGCAGTTCTTC
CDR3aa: CASSLAIGVQYNEQFF

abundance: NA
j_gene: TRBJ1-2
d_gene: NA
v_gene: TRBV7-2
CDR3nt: TGTGCCAGCAGCTTATTTGGGACCGCCGTTTGGGGCTACACCTTC
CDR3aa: CASSLFGTAVWGYTF

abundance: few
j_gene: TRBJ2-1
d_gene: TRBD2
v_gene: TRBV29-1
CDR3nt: TGCAGCGTTGAAGATCAGGGAGGGGTTTGGAATGAGCAGTTCTTC
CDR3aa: CSVEDQGGVWNEQFF

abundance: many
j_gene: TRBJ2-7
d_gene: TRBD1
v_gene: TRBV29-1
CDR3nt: TGCAGCGTCGTGACAGGGGGCCAGAGCTCCTACGAGCAGTACTTC
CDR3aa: CSVVTGGQSSYEQYF

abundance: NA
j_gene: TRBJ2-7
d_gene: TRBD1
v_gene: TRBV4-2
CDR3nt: TGTGCCAGCAGCCAGGAATCCGGGACAGGGTTCTACGAGCAGTACTTC
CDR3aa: CASSQESGTGFYEQYF

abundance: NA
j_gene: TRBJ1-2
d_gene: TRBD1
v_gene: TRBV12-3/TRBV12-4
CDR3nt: TGTGCCAGCAGTGACCGCTCCGGGACAGGGGGTAGTTGGAACTATGGCTACACCTTC
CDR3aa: CASSDRSGTGGSWNYGYTF

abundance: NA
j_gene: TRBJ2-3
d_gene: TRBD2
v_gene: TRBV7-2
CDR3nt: TGTGCCAGCAGCTTTTCCGTGCGGGGGGGCCCCGGAGATACGCAGTATTTT
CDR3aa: CASSFSVRGGPGDTQYF

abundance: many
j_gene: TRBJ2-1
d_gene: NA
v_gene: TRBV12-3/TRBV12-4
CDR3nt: TGTGCCAGCAGTTTAGCCAGGGATGAGCAGTTCTTC
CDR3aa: CASSLARDEQFF

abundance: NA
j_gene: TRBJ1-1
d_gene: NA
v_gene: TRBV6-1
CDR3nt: TGTGCCAGCAGAAAAGGGACAATGAACACTGAAGCTTTCTTT
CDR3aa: CASRKGTMNTEAFF

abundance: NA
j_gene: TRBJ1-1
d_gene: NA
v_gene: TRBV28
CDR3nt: TGTGCCAGCAGTCCCAGGTTGGGGGATACTGAAGCTTTCTTT
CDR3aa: CASSPRLGDTEAFF

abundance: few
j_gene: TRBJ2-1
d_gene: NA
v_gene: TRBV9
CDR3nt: TGTGCCAGCAGCCAGTCGGGCTATTCCTACAATGAGCAGTTCTTC
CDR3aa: CASSQSGYSYNEQFF

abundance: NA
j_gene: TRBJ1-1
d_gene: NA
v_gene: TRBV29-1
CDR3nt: TGCAGCGTCACAAAATTTACAGGTGACACTGAAGCTTTCTTT
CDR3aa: CSVTKFTGDTEAFF

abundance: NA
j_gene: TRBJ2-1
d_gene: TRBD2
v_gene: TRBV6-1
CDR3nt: TGTGCCAGCAGTGAAGCGCTAGGGACTAGCGGGGGCCTTTACAATGAGCAGTTCTTC
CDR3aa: CASSEALGTSGGLYNEQFF

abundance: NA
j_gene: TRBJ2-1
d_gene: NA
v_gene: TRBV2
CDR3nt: TGTGCCAGCAGTGAATTCGGGGACCCGGTGAGGAGGAATGAGCAGTTCTTC
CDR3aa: CASSEFGDPVRRNEQFF

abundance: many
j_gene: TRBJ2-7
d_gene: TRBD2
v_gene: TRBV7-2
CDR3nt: TGTGCCAGCAGCCCCCCGGGACTAGGGTCGTACGAGCAGTACTTC
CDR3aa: CASSPPGLGSYEQYF

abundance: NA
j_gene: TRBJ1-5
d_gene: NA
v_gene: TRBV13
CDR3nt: TGTGCCAGCAGCATTGGGACCAATCAGCCCCAGCATTTT
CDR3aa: CASSIGTNQPQHF

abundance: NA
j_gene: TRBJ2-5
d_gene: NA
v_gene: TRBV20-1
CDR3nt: TGCAGTGCCCGAGTCCCCGGCGTCGCCTTTGGAGAGACCCAGTACTTC
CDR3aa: CSARVPGVAFGETQYF

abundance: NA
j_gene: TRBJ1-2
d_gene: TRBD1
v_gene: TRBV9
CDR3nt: TGTGCCAGCAGCGTAGGACCGGGACAGGAGGTTGGCGGCTACACCTTC
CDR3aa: CASSVGPGQEVGGYTF

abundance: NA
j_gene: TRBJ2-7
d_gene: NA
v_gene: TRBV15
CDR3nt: TGTGCCACCCGGGGATGGACGGCCGGCGAGCAGTACTTC
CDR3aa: CATRGWTAGEQYF

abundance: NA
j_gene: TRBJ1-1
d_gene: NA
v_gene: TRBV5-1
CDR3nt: TGCGCCAGCAGCTTTGGACCGACAGGGAACACTGAAGCTTTCTTT
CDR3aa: CASSFGPTGNTEAFF

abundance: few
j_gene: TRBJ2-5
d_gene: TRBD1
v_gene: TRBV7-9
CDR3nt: TGTGCCAGCAGCTCGGGACAGGCGGGGACCCAGTACTTC
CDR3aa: CASSSGQAGTQYF

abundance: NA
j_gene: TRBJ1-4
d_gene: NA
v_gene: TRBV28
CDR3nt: TGTGCCAGCAGTTCCGGACAGTTTCCAGAAAAACTGTTTTTT
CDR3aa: CASSSGQFPEKLFF

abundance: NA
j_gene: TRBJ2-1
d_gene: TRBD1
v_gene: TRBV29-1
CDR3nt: TGCAGCGTCCCCCACGGGACAGGGATTCTTTTCGACTACAATGAGCAGTTCTTC
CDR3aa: CSVPHGTGILFDYNEQFF

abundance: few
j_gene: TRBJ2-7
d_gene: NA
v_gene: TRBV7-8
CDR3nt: TGTGCCAGCAGCTTTGTGCAGGGGCACGAGCAGTACTTC
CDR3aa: CASSFVQGHEQYF

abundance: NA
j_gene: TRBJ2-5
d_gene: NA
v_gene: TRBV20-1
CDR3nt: TGCAGTGCTAGCGAAGGGCCTTGGGCAGAGACCCAGTACTTC
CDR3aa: CSASEGPWAETQYF

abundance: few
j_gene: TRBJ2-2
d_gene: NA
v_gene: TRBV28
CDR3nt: TGTGCCAGCAGTTCCCCCCGACGGATTCACAACACCGGGGAGCTGTTTTTT
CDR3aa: CASSSPRRIHNTGELFF

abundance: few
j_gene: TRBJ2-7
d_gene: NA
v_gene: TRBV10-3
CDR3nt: TGTGCCATCAGTGAGTACTCAGGGCAAGAGCAGTACTTC
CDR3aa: CAISEYSGQEQYF

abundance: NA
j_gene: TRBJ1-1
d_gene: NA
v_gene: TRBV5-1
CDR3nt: TGCGCCAGCAGCGTACCGGGAAGAGGCACTGAAGCTTTCTTT
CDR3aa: CASSVPGRGTEAFF

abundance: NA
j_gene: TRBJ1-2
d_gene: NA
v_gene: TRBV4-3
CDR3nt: TGCGCCAGCAGCCGGCAAACAGATAACTATGGCTACACCTTC
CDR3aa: CASSRQTDNYGYTF

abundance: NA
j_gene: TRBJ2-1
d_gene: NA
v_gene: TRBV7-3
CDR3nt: TGTGCCAGCAGCTTAACGTCGGGTCGGGAGCAGTTCTTC
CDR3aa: CASSLTSGREQFF

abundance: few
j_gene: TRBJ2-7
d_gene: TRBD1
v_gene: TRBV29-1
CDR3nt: TGCAGCGCAACTCACCGGGACAGGGGCAACGAGCAGTACTTC
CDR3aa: CSATHRDRGNEQYF

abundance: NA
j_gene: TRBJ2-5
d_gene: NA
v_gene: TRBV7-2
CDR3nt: TGTGCCAGCAGCTTAATCTTCCAAGAGACCCAGTACTTC
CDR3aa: CASSLIFQETQYF

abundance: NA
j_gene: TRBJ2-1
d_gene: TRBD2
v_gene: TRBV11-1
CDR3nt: TGTGCCAGCAGCTTAGCCGCCGCTAGCGGGGGCCTACAAATACTAAATGAGCAGTTCTTC
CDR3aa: CASSLAAASGGLQILNEQFF

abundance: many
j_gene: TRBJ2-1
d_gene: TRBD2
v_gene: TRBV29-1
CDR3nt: TGCAGCGTTGAAGGGGCGGGGGGCCTCAATGAGCAGTTCTTC
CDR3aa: CSVEGAGGLNEQFF

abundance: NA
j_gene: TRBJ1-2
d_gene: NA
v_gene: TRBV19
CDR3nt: TGTGCCAGTAGTATAGGTACCCGTAGAGACTATGGCTACACCTTC
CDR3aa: CASSIGTRRDYGYTF

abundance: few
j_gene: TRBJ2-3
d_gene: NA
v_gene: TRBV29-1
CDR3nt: TGCAGCGTTGTGAGGACAGTAAGAACAGATACGCAGTATTTT
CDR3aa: CSVVRTVRTDTQYF

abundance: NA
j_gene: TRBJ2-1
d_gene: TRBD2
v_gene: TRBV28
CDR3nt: TGTGCCAGCACCCCTCAAGGATTAGCGGGGGGGCGCTCTGGGAATGAGCAGTTCTTC
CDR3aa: CASTPQGLAGGRSGNEQFF

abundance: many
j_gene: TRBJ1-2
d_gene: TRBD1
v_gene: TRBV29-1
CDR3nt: TGCAGCGTGGATGGACAGGGGATTAGCTACACCTTC
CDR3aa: CSVDGQGISYTF

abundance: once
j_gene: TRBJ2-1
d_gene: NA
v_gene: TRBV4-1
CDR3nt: TGCGCCAGCAGCCAAGGGGTCAGGAGCTCCTACAATGAGCAGTTCTTC
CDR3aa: CASSQGVRSSYNEQFF

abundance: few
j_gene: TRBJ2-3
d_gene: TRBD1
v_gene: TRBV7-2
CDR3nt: TGTGCCAGCAGCAGGGGGACAGGGTACACAGATACGCAGTATTTT
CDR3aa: CASSRGTGYTDTQYF

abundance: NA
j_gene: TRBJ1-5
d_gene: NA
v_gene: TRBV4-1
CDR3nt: TGCGCCCGCAGCCGCTACCGGAACAGGGACCAGCCCCAGCATTTT
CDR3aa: CARSRYRNRDQPQHF

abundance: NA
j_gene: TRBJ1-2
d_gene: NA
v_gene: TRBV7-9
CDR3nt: TGTGCCAGCAGCTTACTCCACCGTAGGACGGGCAACTATGGCTACACCTTC
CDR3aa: CASSLLHRRTGNYGYTF

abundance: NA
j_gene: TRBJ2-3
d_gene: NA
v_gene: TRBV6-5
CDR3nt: TGTGCCAGCAGTTATACAGGGGAGGGCACAGATACGCAGTATTTT
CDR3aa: CASSYTGEGTDTQYF

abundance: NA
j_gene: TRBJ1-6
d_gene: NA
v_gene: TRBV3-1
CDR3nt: TGTGCCAGCAGCCAAGATTGGGGACCCCTCCACTTT
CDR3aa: CASSQDWGPLHF

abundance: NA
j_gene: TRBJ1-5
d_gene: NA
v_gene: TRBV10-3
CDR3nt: TGTGCCATCAGTGAACAGGGAGAACAGCCCCAGCATTTT
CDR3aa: CAISEQGEQPQHF